Described below is a single T cell receptor beta chain sequence and its context. Its cognate antigen is unknown. With V trimmed by 1 base and J by 1 base, 6 bases remained unmatched. Germline V gene sequence: CDR1 KGHSH, CDR2 LQKENI. The CDR3 loop spans 17 amino acids. The data derive from a study of cytomegalovirus exposure and HLA in healthy donors. Overall study findings and caveats: In vitro checks showed that three CMV-associated chains really do target CMV antigens. The study recorded 150 to 200 TCR beta chains that were cytomegalovirus-associated. Most observed TCR sequences were rare, whereas some public TCRs were detected in many donors.

The donors were members of the roughly 120-subject validation cohort (separate from the approximately 670-subject first cohort). Profiling relied on immunoSEQ multiplex PCR, and the TCRdb table lists in-frame clones only, not all of them. The data show about 220,000 clones, over 80% seen once. This rearrangement joins TRBV18 to TRBJ1-1; TRBD1 agrees at 10 bases. The sequenced material came from PBMCs. The TCR comes from a woman younger than 30 in good health and CMV-seronegative. The CDR3 coding sequence is TGTGCCAGCTCACCACTTAGACAGGGGGCGAGGAACACTGAAGCTTTCTTT. Encoded protein: CASSPLRQGARNTEAFF.